The next 27 T cell receptor beta chains were all read from a single sample in a study of CD8 T cells in Susac syndrome. Reverse transcription of about 0.45 to 1 ug RNA was performed with random hexamers. MiXCR was run by TCRdb on the immunoSEQ multiplex PCR reads, yielding one entry per CDR3 protein. The table has roughly 120,000 distinct CDR3 sequences, roughly 94% seen once. Material: CD4+ T cells from PBMCs. Receptor source: a human donor with multiple sclerosis.

This chain uses TRBV4-1 with TRBJ1-4; no definite D call. The germline V and J ends were trimmed by 5 bases and 7 bases, with 11 bases remaining between them. The CDR3 extends over 13 amino acids. Per germline, CDR1 MGHRA and CDR2 YSYEKL. CDR3 region: CASSRAPIEKLFF. DNA for the CDR3: TGCGCCAGCAGCAGGGCTCCGATTGAAAAACTGTTTTTT.

The chain recombines TRBV7-2 with TRBJ1-1, with D possibly matching TRBD1 (5 bases). Trimming removed 5 bases from V and 1 base from J, with 11 bases in between. The germline V gene has CDR1 SGHTA and CDR2 FQGNSA. The CDR3 has 14 residues. The CDR3 sequence: CASSRGDGNTEAFF. In nucleotides, the CDR3 is TGTGCCAGCAGCCGGGGGGACGGGAACACTGAAGCTTTCTTT.

The chain recombines TRBV30 with TRBJ2-6; possible D gene TRBD2, 6 bases. Looked up from germline, CDR1 is GTSNPN and CDR2 is SVGIG (reference sequence). This CDR3 is 14 amino acids long. The V end lost 2 bases, the J end lost 3 bases, and 8 bases lay between the germline ends. CDR3 in DNA: TGTGCCTGGAGTCGGGGGTTTGGGGCCAACGTCCTGACTTTC. Its protein product is CAWSRGFGANVLTF.

CDR3 sequence (DNA): TGCAGTGCTACAGAGGTACAGGGGGCGGGCGAGCAGTACTTC. It encodes CSATEVQGAGEQYF. The chain employs TRBV20-1 and TRBJ2-7; 9 positions match TRBD1. The CDR3 has 14 residues. CDR1 and CDR2 from the germline V gene are DFQATT and SNEGSKA (reference sequence). V dropped 4 bases and J dropped 6; count of bases not matched to a gene: 10.

This clonotype was observed a few times. The chain carries TRBV7-6 and TRBJ2-5; D ambiguous. From germline, CDR1 is SGHVS and CDR2 FNYEAQ. V was trimmed by 1 base and J by 0 bases, leaving 6 bases between them. The CDR3 consists of 14 residues. This CDR3 is CASSLEVYQETQYF. CDR3 nucleotide sequence: TGTGCCAGCAGCTTAGAAGTCTACCAAGAGACCCAGTACTTC.

This chain connects TRBV30 to TRBJ2-5; 11 positions match TRBD2. Germline V CDR1 and CDR2: GTSNPN, SVGIG (reference sequence). The ends lost 4 bases at V and 4 bases at J; junction bases unmatched: 14. This CDR3 region has 17 residues. CDR3 protein: CAWMSKIAGGPGETQYF. The DNA for the CDR3 is TGTGCCTGGATGTCCAAAATAGCGGGGGGGCCCGGAGAGACCCAGTACTTC.

V is TRBV27 and J is TRBJ2-7, with D possibly being TRBD1 (7 bases). The CDR3 consists of 16 residues. With 3 bases removed from V and 2 bases from J, the gap between germline ends came to 17 bases. Per the germline V gene, CDR1 is MNHEY and CDR2 is SMNVEV (reference sequence). The CDR3 region is CASSLRRGPLAYEQYF. DNA of the CDR3: TGTGCCAGCAGTTTGAGGAGGGGGCCTTTAGCCTACGAGCAGTACTTC.

This clonotype has a single count. The chain links TRBV10-1 to TRBJ2-2; 8 nucleotides align to TRBD2. After removal of 6 bases from V and 4 bases from J, the junction contained 7 bases not matched to a gene. The CDR3 spans 15 residues. Germline V lookup: CDR1 WNHNN, CDR2 SYGVQD (reference sequence). In DNA form, the CDR3 reads TGCGCCAGCAGGGCAGCGGGAGTAGGCACCGGGGAGCTGTTTTTT. Translation: CASRAAGVGTGELFF.

The chain employs TRBV6-1 and TRBJ1-5; D not resolved. The V gene's germline CDR1 is MNHNS and CDR2 SASEGT. CDR3 length: 12 residues. Trimming stripped 4 bases from V and 6 bases from J, with 7 bases between. In DNA form, the CDR3 reads TGTGCCAGCAGTGGATTTAGTCAGCCCCAGCATTTT. Its protein is CASSGFSQPQHF.

DNA for the CDR3: TGTGCCAGCATACAGGGGGGGAAAGAGACCCAGTACTTC. As protein: CASIQGGKETQYF. The genes are TRBV28 and TRBJ2-5; maybe TRBD1 (8 bases). CDR1 is MDHEN, CDR2 SYDVKM, per germline. This CDR3 has 13 residues. Trimming pared 7 bases from V and 3 bases from J, leaving 12 bases between.

The chain has TRBV27 and TRBJ2-5; the D gene could be TRBD1 or TRBD2 (5 bases each). The ends were cut back, 3 bases at V and 4 bases at J, with 9 bases in the middle. Germline CDR1 reads MNHEY; CDR2 reads SMNVEV (reference sequence). This CDR3 contains 13 residues. DNA for the CDR3: TGTGCCAGCAGTTTTGCAGGGAGAGAGACCCAGTACTTC. Translation: CASSFAGRETQYF.

The count of this clonotype is one. The chain couples TRBV6-6 to TRBJ2-7; 7 bases match TRBD2. V trimming: 7 bases; J trimming: 0 bases; junction bases outside the gene matches: 9. Per germline, CDR1 MNHNY and CDR2 SVGAGI (reference sequence). This CDR3 is built from 15 residues. DNA for the CDR3: TGTGCCAGCACCGGCCGGCGGGGGAGCTCCTACGAGCAGTACTTC. It translates to CASTGRRGSSYEQYF.

The CDR3 DNA follows: TGTGCCAGCAGTTACCCCCAACACCTCGGCTATGGCTACACCTTC. Protein product: CASSYPQHLGYGYTF. The J gene is TRBJ1-2, the V gene TRBV6-6; D remains unclear. Trimming left V 2 bases short and J 4 bases short, with 14 bases between. Looked up from germline, CDR1 is MNHNY and CDR2 is SVGAGI (reference sequence). This CDR3 spans 15 amino acids.

This chain links TRBV9 with TRBJ2-1, with unresolved D. CDR1 and CDR2 from the germline V gene are SGDLS and YYNGEE. CDR3 length: 15 amino acids. Trimming removed 0 bases from V and 2 bases from J, with 9 bases in between. CDR3 nucleotides: TGTGCCAGCAGCGTAGATGTGGGAACCTACAATGAGCAGTTCTTC. Its translation: CASSVDVGTYNEQFF.

The chain couples TRBV7-9 to TRBJ1-5; the D is unclear. The CDR3 contains 15 residues. CDR1 is SEHNR, CDR2 FQNEAQ, per germline (reference sequence). V was trimmed by 1 base and J by 9 bases, leaving 16 bases between them. The CDR3 nucleotides are TGTGCCAGCAGCTTAGGAGAGGACTCCACGGGGCCCCAGCATTTT. This gives the protein CASSLGEDSTGPQHF.

This clonotype appeared a single time. This sequence joins TRBV7-8 and TRBJ1-6, with TRBD1 matching 7 bases. CDR1 and CDR2 from the germline V gene are SGHVS and FQNEAQ. With 6 bases clipped from V and 6 bases from J, the junction kept 11 bases outside the gene matches. This CDR3 spans 16 amino acids. CDR3 DNA sequence: TGTGCCAGCAGGTCGACAGGGCGACAGTTTAATTCACCCCTCCACTTT. It specifies CASRSTGRQFNSPLHF. Full variable domain (outside the CDR3, taken from reference TRBV7-8 and TRBJ1-6): GAGVSQSPRYKVAKRGQDVALRCDPISGHVSLFWYQQALGQGPEFLTYFQNEAQLDKSGLPSDRFFAERPEGSVSTLKIQRTQQEDSAVYLCASRSTGRQFNSPLHFGNGTRLTVT.

The genes are TRBV6-6 and TRBJ1-1; D not certain. V lost 8 bases and J 5 bases, leaving 9 bases between the germline ends. The germline gives CDR1 MNHNY, CDR2 SVGAGI (reference sequence). CDR3 length: 11 amino acids. CDR3: CASPGATEAFF. CDR3 DNA sequence: TGTGCCAGCCCAGGCGCAACTGAAGCTTTCTTT.

This clonotype was found once. This sequence joins TRBV12-3 or TRBV12-4 and TRBJ1-5, with D perhaps matching TRBD1 (6 bases). The CDR3 covers 13 residues. V was cut by 5 bases and J by 7 bases, with 12 bases left in between. In DNA, the CDR3 is TGTGCCAGCAGTCCCCAGGGGCTGCAGCCCCAGCATTTT. Residues: CASSPQGLQPQHF.

V usage is TRBV18 and J usage is TRBJ2-7, with 7 bases aligning to TRBD1. This CDR3 has 14 amino acids. With 4 bases clipped from V and 4 bases from J, the junction kept 7 bases outside the gene matches. CDR1 and CDR2 from the germline V gene are KGHSH and LQKENI. CDR3 sequence: CASSRETGSYEQYF. The CDR3 DNA reads TGTGCCAGCTCACGTGAGACAGGGAGTTACGAGCAGTACTTC.

The chain carries TRBV5-1 and TRBJ1-2; D is ambiguous. The CDR3 contains 11 residues. Germline V CDR1 and CDR2: SGHRS, YFSETQ. Deletions cut 6 bases from V and 10 bases from J, with 13 bases between. The CDR3 region is CASTNQRDYTF. For the CDR3, the DNA is TGCGCCAGCACGAACCAGCGGGACTACACCTTC.

This clonotype has only one observation. The chain has TRBV6-4 and TRBJ1-2; D perhaps matches TRBD1 (5 bases). The CDR3 length is 14 residues. The V end lost 7 bases, the J end lost 2 bases, and 14 bases lay between the germline ends. CDR1 and CDR2 (germline): MRHNA, SNTAGT. The CDR3 reads CASTPEAGNYGYTF. Here the CDR3 DNA reads TGTGCCAGCACCCCGGAGGCAGGGAACTATGGCTACACCTTC.

The chain employs TRBV6-2 or TRBV6-3 and TRBJ1-5; 8 nucleotides match TRBD1. In germline, CDR1 is MNHEY, CDR2 SVGEGT. The junction had 3 bases not matched to a gene; V was cut back by 2 bases and J by 6 bases. This CDR3 is 14 amino acids long. The CDR3 loop is CASSYPGQGQPQHF. In DNA form, the CDR3 reads TGTGCCAGCAGTTACCCAGGACAGGGTCAGCCCCAGCATTTT.

This clonotype showed up just once. The genes are TRBV19 and TRBJ1-2, with unresolved D. Trimming left V 3 bases short and J 4 bases short, with 3 bases between. Germline V gene data show CDR1 as LNHDA and CDR2 as SQIVND (reference sequence). This CDR3 region has 11 residues. The CDR3 loop is CASSITYGYTF. The DNA of the CDR3 is TGTGCCAGTAGTATCACCTATGGCTACACCTTC.

The rearrangement links TRBV30 to TRBJ2-5; 10 nucleotides align to TRBD2. Germline assignment: CDR1 GTSNPN and CDR2 SVGIG (reference sequence). After removal of 1 base from V and 5 bases from J, the junction contained 4 bases not matched to a gene. The CDR3 extends over 14 amino acids. CDR3: CAWSASGRAETQYF. The CDR3 DNA reads TGTGCCTGGAGTGCCAGCGGGAGGGCGGAGACCCAGTACTTC.

CDR3 DNA sequence: TGCAGTGCTCGGGGACTAGCCTTTTCCTACGAGCAGTACTTC. Translated: CSARGLAFSYEQYF. The chain combines TRBV20-1 with TRBJ2-7; 9 bases line up with TRBD2. Germline V gives CDR1 DFQATT, CDR2 SNEGSKA (reference sequence). The CDR3 contains 14 residues. The junction had 6 bases not matched to a gene; V was cut back by 5 bases and J by 1 base.

The chain links TRBV12-3 or TRBV12-4 to TRBJ2-3; D gene uncertain. The CDR3 runs 13 residues. V gave up 3 bases and J gave up 7 bases, with 11 bases separating them. CDR3 in amino acids: CASSLASHYTQYF. The CDR3 nucleotides read TGTGCCAGCAGTTTGGCTTCACACTATACGCAGTATTTT.

This clonotype appeared once. The rearrangement links TRBV5-1 to TRBJ1-1; no definite D call. Trimming took off 4 bases at V and 0 bases at J, with 7 bases between the two ends. CDR3 length equals 13 residues. CDR1 is SGHRS and CDR2 is YFSETQ in the germline V gene. The CDR3 DNA is TGCGCCAGCAGCGCACAAGTGAACACTGAAGCTTTCTTT. It yields the protein CASSAQVNTEAFF.